The clone carrying this T cell receptor beta chain appeared a few times. The entry originates in a study of T cells after yellow fever vaccination. Study details: Some fractions had low cell numbers, and these were prepared with SMART-Seq v4 Ultra Low Input.

Germline V gene data show CDR1 as DFQATT and CDR2 as SNEGSKA (reference sequence). The ends lost 5 bases at V and 3 bases at J; junction bases unmatched: 3. This CDR3 has 13 residues. Researchers made TCR cDNA using 5'RACE template switching, and this step added a universal primer site and UMIs. TCRdb redid the calling of the 5' RACE reads with MiXCR, one entry per CDR3 protein. The sample includes hundreds of thousands of distinct CDR3 sequences, 19% of them seen just once. The specimen comprised PBMCs, sampled 15 days after the yellow fever booster vaccination. The rearrangement uses TRBV20-1 and TRBJ2-4; 8 bases map to TRBD1. The receptor was isolated from a young man who received the YFV17D yellow fever vaccine. CDR3 in DNA: TGCAGTGCTGACAGGGGAAGCAAAAACATTCAGTACTTC. Translation gives CSADRGSKNIQYF.